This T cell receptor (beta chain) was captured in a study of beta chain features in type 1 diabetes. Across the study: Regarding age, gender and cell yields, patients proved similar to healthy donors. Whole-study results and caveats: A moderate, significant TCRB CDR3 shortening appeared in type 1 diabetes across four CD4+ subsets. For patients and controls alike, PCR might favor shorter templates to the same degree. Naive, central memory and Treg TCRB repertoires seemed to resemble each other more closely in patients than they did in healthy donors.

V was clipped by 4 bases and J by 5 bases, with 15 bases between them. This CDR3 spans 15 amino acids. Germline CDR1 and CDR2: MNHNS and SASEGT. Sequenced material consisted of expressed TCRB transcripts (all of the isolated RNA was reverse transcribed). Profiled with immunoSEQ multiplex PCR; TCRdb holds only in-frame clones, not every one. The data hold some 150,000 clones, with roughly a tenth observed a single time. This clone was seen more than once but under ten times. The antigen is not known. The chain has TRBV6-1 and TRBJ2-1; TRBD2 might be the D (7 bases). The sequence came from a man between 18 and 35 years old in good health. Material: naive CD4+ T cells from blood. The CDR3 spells CASSGEGGANNEQFF. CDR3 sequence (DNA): TGTGCCAGCAGTGGGGAGGGGGGGGCTAACAATGAGCAGTTCTTC.